These T cell receptor beta chains were read from a single sample in a study of cytomegalovirus exposure and HLA in healthy donors. Using immunoSEQ multiplex PCR, the repertoire was profiled, and TCRdb retains in-frame clones only, with some absent. The profile shows some 92,000 clones, about four fifths of them singletons. Sequenced input: PBMCs. The receptor source for this set is a man aged 18 to 29 in good health and CMV-seropositive. Each CDR3 is given without its conserved first and last residue.

v_call,cdr3_aa
TRBV6-6,ASSYLLAGQHNEQF
TRBV28,ASSQGSRREKLF
TRBV10-3,AISVGAVSNEKLF
TRBV5-1,ASSLNWRGENGYT
TRBV11-2,ASSFFPLAYEQY
TRBV19,ASSQSGGANVLT
TRBV5-5,ASSLGGNGGNEKLF
TRBV6-4,ASRADNADYGYT
TRBV9,ASSVRGGATDTQY
TRBV5-4,ASSLEPKYEQY
TRBV1,TSSLQTTGGTYNEQF
TRBV11-3,ASSAYRGPFSYEQY
TRBV27,ASSLKGPRDYTYEQY
TRBV7-6,ASSPMDRVVGAGYT
TRBV7-9,ASSSGTDTQY
TRBV27,ASRATGEVWNSPLH
TRBV5-5,ASSSTYGNTEAF
TRBV6-5,ASSPELLTGEKLF